The present TCR beta chain was sequenced within a study of beta chain features in type 1 diabetes (dated by TCRdb to between 2018 and 2020). Broadly, across the study: Patients and healthy donors did not differ in mean age, gender distribution, total cell number or subset yield. Regulatory and stem cell-like memory subsets were obtained from only 8 patients and about 8 healthy donors, while naive and central memory subsets were obtained from all 30 or so donors. A total of approximately 99,000,000 sorted cells were examined across all samples, and RNA yield correlated strongly with the number of cells per subset. In the study, recently diagnosed type 1 diabetes patients and matched healthy donors were compared on the TCRB repertoires of their sorted circulating CD4+ T cell subsets.

The entire amount of isolated RNA was reverse transcribed using the High Capacity cDNA Reverse Transcription Kit, so the sequenced TCRB transcripts were expressed ones. Deep immunoSEQ sequencing was performed on naive, central memory and regulatory T cell samples, with an average of around 3.5 million total reads per sample. Sorted cells were lysed in RLT buffer and RNA was extracted with DNase-treated RNeasy Micro or Mini kits, depending on cell number. Each cell subset was processed on its own to prevent cross-contamination, while patient and healthy donor samples were processed together. Using the immunoSEQ multiplex PCR, TCRB sequences were amplified from cDNA into 87-bp fragments spanning the CDR3 region. Amplicons were sequenced on the Illumina HiSeq platform. On the authors' methods: PCR bias was corrected computationally using synthetic template baselines, and reads within Hamming distance 2 were collapsed, with unmergeable singletons discarded. By aligning reads against IMGT, V, D and J genes, CDR3 length, and insertions or deletions at six rearrangement sites were assigned. Within each subset, clonotype counts were normalized to sorted cell number, and only after that were true diversity and Gini coefficients computed with the tcR R package. The overlap coefficient, calculated on TCRB nucleotide sequences, was used to quantify repertoire sharing. Out-of-frame TCRB sequences from naive cells were analyzed as a proxy for the pre-selection repertoire. As stored in TCRdb, this immuneACCESS dataset retains in-frame rearrangements with V and J assigned. A fraction of the clones does not appear; measured against another copy, unresolved V genes explain less than half of the discrepancy, and the remainder lacks a known reason. V and J calls and clone size are as listed in that table; D and trimming were resolved from the DNA. For this sample the table gives fewer than 900,000 clones, of which 17% were detected only once. The ten largest make up around 0.02% of the sample.

This clone was picked up a small number of times. Its cognate antigen has yet to be identified. Base qualities are not recorded, but no much larger clone differs from it by a single base. This same CDR3 is encoded by further DNA sequences in the sample. Study-level results and caveats: At VDJ recombination sites, type 1 diabetes patients had fewer insertions and more deleted nucleotides, which implies abnormalities in thymic rearrangement. In all four CD4+ subsets, TCRB CDR3 length was moderately but significantly shorter in type 1 diabetes patients. Because cDNA was sequenced instead of genomic DNA, highly expressing activated cells could be over-represented, though the groups showed no difference in activation or CD3 levels. Naive, central memory and regulatory TCRB repertoires appeared to be more alike among patients than among healthy donors. PCR may preferentially amplify shorter templates, but because patient and control samples were amplified and corrected together, any resulting skew would affect both groups equally. Because the HLA sub-analyses included only small numbers of individuals, any influence of HLA type on TCRB rearrangement was left unresolved.

Taken from the germline V gene, the CDR1 and CDR2 loops are SGHTA and FQGNSA. Its CDR3 holds 11 amino acids, cysteine through phenylalanine. Only the CDR3 region is kept as DNA, spanning 33 bases read in frame from base 1. At the junction V is shortened by 3 bases and J by 8 bases, with 4 bases in between. A single peripheral blood draw of around 0.11 L on average was collected from each donor into heparinised tubes. Naive, central memory, regulatory and stem cell-like memory CD4+ T cells were sorted on a BD FACSAria II using a panel including CD45RO, CCR7, CD25, CD127, CD95 and CD27. A purity above 98% was achieved for all sorted populations. Right away, PBMCs were isolated by Lymphoprep density gradient centrifugation and were stained directly, with no culture step. So that batch effects would be minimized, each experiment stained and sorted samples in pairs, pairing one healthy donor with one patient.

Input material: naive CD4+ T cells from blood. The cell subset or site label corresponds to: true naive CD4+ T cells. The sequence was collected from a woman between 18 and 29 years old in good health. This sequence uses TRBV7-2 and TRBJ1-4, with no D gene named confidently. The nucleotide sequence is TGTGCCAGCAGCTTTGGAGAAAAACTGTTTTTT. Its protein product is CASSFGEKLFF.